The source of this T cell receptor (beta chain) is a study of cytomegalovirus exposure and HLA in healthy donors (dated by TCRdb to about 2017). A note on the overall study: In an earlier analysis of approximately 640 of the donors, 276 Gb of sequence data and 95 million to 130 million unique TCR beta sequences from 180 million or so T cells were reported. Approximately 310 gigabases of sequencing data and around 88 million unique TCR sequences made up an early release that covered some 640 HLA-typed donors. Of the 300 to 400 genotyped donors, about 80% fell in the genetic ancestry cluster associated with self-reported Caucasian donors. The study was designed to test whether signatures of past pathogen exposure could be identified by cataloging public T cell receptors. The study profiled the T cell repertoires of under 850 subjects by immunosequencing and related them to cytomegalovirus serostatus. In addition to the first cohort of roughly 700 subjects, a separate validation cohort of 130 or so different subjects was used. High-throughput TCR immunosequencing, statistical association of individual TCRs with disease status, and machine learning were combined to predict cytomegalovirus infection status. To study patterns of TCR occurrence, a later analysis re-analyzed previously published TCR beta repertoires from around 670 donors and added high-resolution HLA genotyping. The later analysis used no new phenotypic data to find candidate immune exposures, relying instead on TCR beta sequences and their occurrence across donors. An earlier analysis of about 620 of the donors applied high-throughput TCR beta sequencing to assess whether each TCR beta V gene segment acted as functional or pseudogenic. Alongside the repertoire data, information on donor age, sex, ethnicity and CMV serostatus was compiled. A later genetic analysis used genome-wide SNP genotypes for about 60% of the 666 donors, treating that subset as a discovery cohort. All discovery cohort repertoires had been generated using a single sequencing platform. HLA typing covered class I and class II loci at four-digit resolution. The number of typed donors differed by locus: about 620-640 for A, B, C, DRB1 and DQB1; roughly 510 for DQA1; 606 for DPA1; and 400 to 480 for DPB1. Five DR-DQ haplotypes were handled as single units for association and clustering because linkage in the cohort was strong. Across some 400 genotyped donors of the cohort, an average of roughly 230,000 unique TCR beta nucleotide sequences per donor were sequenced, and roughly a sixth of those sequences were non-productive. Summary of the overall study and its limitations: Because HLA typing was unavailable for some donors at each locus, only the typed subset was used in association tests. Compared with the roughly 720-donor mean, donors in an Asian-associated ancestry cluster had fewer N-insertions in productive TCRs, according to a later genetic analysis. The presence/absence analyses assumed that sequencing depth was roughly uniform across donors, and that assumption may not be true. CMV serostatus was the only immune exposure information available for the cohort. An association between a missense DCLRE1C variant and V-gene and J-gene trimming of TCR beta chains was found in a later genetic analysis and replicated in an independent cohort. In a later analysis, the rate of TCR association differed among HLA loci, with DRB1 alleles having the most associated TCRs and HLA-C alleles having the fewest. In a later analysis, several top co-occurrence clusters were reported to appear linked to parvovirus B19, influenza, CMV and Epstein-Barr virus. At a false discovery rate of 0.05, a later analysis linked under 20,000 TCR beta sequences to specific HLA alleles. A total of roughly 160 TCR beta chains were listed by the study as associated with cytomegalovirus. It was suggested by the authors that the approach could potentially be generalized to other disease states and immunological phenotypes. Some 15 rarely observed V segments, including chromosome 9 orphons, were excluded from the earlier analysis of almost 600 of the donors because counts were too low. In an earlier analysis of over 550 of the donors, most TCR beta V segments were observed in productive rearrangements about 87% or about 30% of the time, broadly matching IMGT annotations. A cluster of highly shared sequence variants was judged likely to represent a technical artifact of the sequencing pipeline. According to a later analysis, most CMV-associated TCR beta chains appeared to be HLA-restricted, and the HLA associations seemed to be driven largely by CMV exposure. This cohort had only TCR beta chains sequenced, and the lack of alpha or paired-chain data limited which features could be detected. Strong co-occurrence of HLA alleles, especially DR and DQ, made assigning TCR associations to individual alleles difficult. In a later analysis, HLA-associated TCR beta chains were found to be more clonally expanded and to have lower generation probabilities than equally common non-associated chains. Linkage disequilibrium might explain the correlated functional status among segregating V segments, but an unknown experimental factor could not be excluded. A further reported finding was that TCR beta sequences accurately predicted the HLA-A and HLA-B alleles for most subjects in the first cohort. Some IMGT-functional V segments, including TRBV6-2 and TRBV6-3, could not be distinguished by the 87-base-pair reads and were therefore excluded. In vitro tests confirmed that three of the cytomegalovirus-associated TCR beta chains recognize cytomegalovirus antigens. The classifier was reported to diagnose cytomegalovirus status with high specificity and sensitivity in both the original cohort and the validation cohort. While some public TCRs were present in many individuals, most TCR sequences turned up only very rarely across donors.

The protocol used for the library was the immunoSEQ multiplex PCR assay. For the multiplex PCR, a mixture combining 60 forward primers for TCR Vbeta segments and 13 reverse primers for TCR Jbeta segments was used. The CDR3 region of rearranged TCR beta genes was amplified from genomic DNA with a multiplex PCR assay. The Illumina HiSeq System was used to sequence the amplified TCR beta libraries as 87-base-pair reads. From the authors' description of their analysis: In a later analysis, 77 million or so unique TCR beta chains were counted across the 500 to 850 repertoires, and roughly 11 million of these chains were shared by at least two donors. Raw reads were error-corrected and collapsed into unique sequences with a nearest-neighbor algorithm that merged closely related sequences to remove PCR and sequencing errors. CDR3 sequences were aligned to IMGT reference sequences to assign V, D and J gene segments. For a sequence to be retained, at least a six-nucleotide match to both a V gene segment and a J gene segment was required. Rearrangements were called productive when the CDR3 lacked stop codons and stayed in frame with V and J; all others were non-productive. CDR3 was defined by IMGT convention, running from the second conserved V-encoded cysteine to the conserved J-encoded phenylalanine. Sequences without an unambiguous match to a single V gene segment were excluded from the earlier analysis of a few hundred of the donors. An earlier analysis of 587 of the donors called V segments functional above 56.7% productive rearrangements and segregating when the between-donor standard deviation exceeded 5%. To diagnose cytomegalovirus status from the catalog of TCR beta chain sequences, a statistical classification framework was built. A later analysis assigned V and J genes by comparing TCR nucleotide sequences with IMGT/GENE-DB human TR gene sequences. Using the TCRdist pipeline, a later analysis assigned CDR3 sequences along with most-parsimonious VDJ recombination scenarios. In a later analysis, each TCR beta chain was defined by its CDR3 amino acid sequence together with its V-gene family, and reads without a unique V-gene family were excluded. A later analysis removed 500 to 600 highly shared, low-generation-probability nucleotide sequences to deal with suspected cross-contamination and a sequencing artifact. In a later analysis, a clonal expansion index was calculated for each public chain from normalized within-repertoire ranks of inferred template counts. In a later analysis, generation probabilities were computed with a VDJ recombination model fitted to out-of-frame rearrangements, and the resulting probabilities were checked against IGoR. A later analysis scored TCR-TCR, TCR-HLA and TCR-CMV co-occurrence with hypergeometric tests, applying a repertoire-size bias correction to TCR pairs. To estimate false discovery rates, a later analysis permuted the HLA or CMV assignments 20 times. In a later analysis, co-occurring TCRs were grouped using DBSCAN, and TCRdist sequence similarity was added for clustering within HLA-allele-positive subsets. Repertoires with fewer than 30,000 or more than 120,000 public chains were left out of co-occurrence clustering, as were about 5 repertoires with anomalous nucleotide sharing. Entries here come from immuneACCESS through TCRdb and include only in-frame sequences with V and J called. Some clones fail to appear in such tables; in the studies checked, an unresolved V gene covers under half of the shortfall, and the cause of the remainder is unknown. The DNA was the basis for D and trimming; V, J and clone size are from that table. The sample yields around 150,000 clones; around two thirds were counted once. The top ten clonotypes cover about 1.8% of the sample.

V was cut back by 5 bases and J by 7 bases, leaving a gap of 14 bases between them. The germline V gene (reference sequence) sets CDR1 to MNHNY and CDR2 to SVGAGI. The CDR3, cysteine through phenylalanine, is 13 amino acids long. Here the CDR3 DNA is all that survives: 39 bases in frame from base 1. The cohort comprised some 730 healthy bone marrow donors. At the time of sampling, every cohort member was nominally healthy, though immune exposures that went unrecorded were likely present. The donor tested CMV seronegative and was one of the 352 seronegative cohort members. A peripheral blood sample was provided by each donor, and peripheral blood mononuclear cells were used for TCR beta sequencing. The Qiagen DNeasy Blood Extraction Kit was used to extract genomic DNA from the blood cell samples. In its sample, this clone was seen once. Its specific antigen is unknown. No base quality values were provided; no much bigger clone lies one nucleotide off.

The sequence joins TRBV6-6 to TRBJ1-2; TRBD1 is a weak D gene call, 6 bases matching. The TCR originated in a male donor in good health and CMV-seronegative. The specimen was PBMCs. The DNA sequence follows: TGTGCCAGCAGTGAGGGGGGGGCGGGTGGCTACACCTTC. Translated, this gives CASSEGGAGGYTF.